This TCR beta chain is drawn from a study of cytomegalovirus exposure and HLA in healthy donors. Turning to the study itself: About 85 million unique TCRs from HLA-typed donors were held in an early release of data. The Caucasian-associated ancestry cluster held more than 80% of over 350 genotyped donors.

The ends were cut back, 0 bases at V and 8 bases at J, with 10 bases in the middle. The germline V gene has CDR1 SGHNT and CDR2 YENEEA. The CDR3 consists of 14 residues. The PCR was carried out with 60 Vbeta primers and 13 Jbeta primers. Method: immunoSEQ multiplex PCR; TCRdb's copy keeps in-frame clones and lacks some. Of roughly 89,000 clones listed, about three quarters are singletons. On this clone: The target antigen is unknown.

Regarding the study as a whole: TCR beta V- and J-gene trimming was later associated with a missense DCLRE1C variant. According to a later analysis, donors in an Asian-associated ancestry cluster reportedly had fewer N-insertions than the approximately 670-donor mean.

The rearrangement joins TRBV11-3 to TRBJ2-2, with D possibly matching TRBD1 (6 bases). Input material: PBMCs. The clonotype originates from a man aged 25 to 40 in good health and CMV-seropositive. CDR3 loop: CASSLDTGKGELFF. The CDR3, as DNA: TGTGCCAGCAGCTTAGATACAGGGAAGGGGGAGCTGTTTTTT.